This T cell receptor beta chain was sequenced in a study of OX40 agonist ivuxolimab in advanced cancers. The overall study: An agonistic human IgG2 monoclonal antibody against OX40 (CD134) was given. Study conclusions and caveats: CD4+ and CD8+ blood T cells expanded clonally by week 6 at 0.1 to 3.0 mg/kg. The average count of expanded clones was higher among CD8+ T cells than among CD4+.

This clone was recorded once. What it binds is not known. The CDR3 runs 15 residues. Trimming pared 2 bases from V and 3 bases from J, leaving 14 bases between. Per the germline V gene, CDR1 is KGHSH and CDR2 is LQKENI. This table comes from immunoSEQ multiplex PCR, and its TCRdb copy is limited to in-frame clones, with some not included. The table has about 58,000 clones, about 86% seen once; the top ten hold around 0.91%. V is TRBV18 and J is TRBJ2-7; possible D gene TRBD1, 5 bases. The sequences come from CD4+ or CD8+ T cells sorted from blood, collected in a trial of the OX40 agonist ivuxolimab. The sequence was collected from an adult with an advanced solid tumor such as melanoma, head and neck, liver or kidney cancer. The CDR3 DNA follows: TGTGCCAGCTCACCAAGCCGAACAGGAAGCTACGAGCAGTACTTC. Translating gives CASSPSRTGSYEQYF. Full variable domain (rest looked up from reference TRBV18 and TRBJ2-7): NAGVMQNPRHLVRRRGQEARLRCSPMKGHSHVYWYRQLPEEGLKFMVYLQKENIIDESGMPKERFSAEFPKEGPSILRIQQVVRGDSAAYFCASSPSRTGSYEQYFGPGTRLTVT.